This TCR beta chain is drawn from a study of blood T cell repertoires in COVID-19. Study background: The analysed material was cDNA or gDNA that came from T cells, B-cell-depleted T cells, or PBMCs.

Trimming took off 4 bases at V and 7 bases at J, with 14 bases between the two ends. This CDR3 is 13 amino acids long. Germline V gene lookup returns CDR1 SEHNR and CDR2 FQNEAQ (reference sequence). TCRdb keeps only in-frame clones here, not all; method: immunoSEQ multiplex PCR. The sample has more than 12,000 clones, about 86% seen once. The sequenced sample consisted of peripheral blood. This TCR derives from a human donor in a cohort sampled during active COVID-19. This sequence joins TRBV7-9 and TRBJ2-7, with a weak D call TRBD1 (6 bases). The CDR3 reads CASSYIGGGEQYF. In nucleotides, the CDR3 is TGTGCCAGCAGCTATATAGGGGGTGGTGAGCAGTACTTC.